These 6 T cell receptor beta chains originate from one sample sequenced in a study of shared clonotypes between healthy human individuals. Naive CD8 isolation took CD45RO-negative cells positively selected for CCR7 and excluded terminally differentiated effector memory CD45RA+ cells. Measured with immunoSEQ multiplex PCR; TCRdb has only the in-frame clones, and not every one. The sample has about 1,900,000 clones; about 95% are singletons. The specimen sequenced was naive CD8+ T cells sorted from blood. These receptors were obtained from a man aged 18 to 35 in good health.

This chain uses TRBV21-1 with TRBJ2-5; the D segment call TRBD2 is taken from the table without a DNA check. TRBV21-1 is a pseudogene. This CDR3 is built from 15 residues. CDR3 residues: CASSKVRGGMETQYF. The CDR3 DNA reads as TGTGCCAGCAGCAAAGTCAGGGGAGGGATGGAGACCCAGTACTTC.

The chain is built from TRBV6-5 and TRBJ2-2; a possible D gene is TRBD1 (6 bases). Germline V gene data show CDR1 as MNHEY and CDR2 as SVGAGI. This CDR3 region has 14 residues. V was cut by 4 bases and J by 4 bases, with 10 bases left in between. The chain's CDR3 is CASSSLRGTGELFF. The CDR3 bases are TGTGCCAGCAGTTCGCTCAGGGGCACCGGGGAGCTGTTTTTT.

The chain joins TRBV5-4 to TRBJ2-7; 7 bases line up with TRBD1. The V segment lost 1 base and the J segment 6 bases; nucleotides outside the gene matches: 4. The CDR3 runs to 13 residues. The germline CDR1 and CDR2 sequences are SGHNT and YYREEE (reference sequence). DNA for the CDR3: TGTGCCAGCAGCTTGATTGGGACAGTCGAGCAGTACTTC. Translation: CASSLIGTVEQYF.

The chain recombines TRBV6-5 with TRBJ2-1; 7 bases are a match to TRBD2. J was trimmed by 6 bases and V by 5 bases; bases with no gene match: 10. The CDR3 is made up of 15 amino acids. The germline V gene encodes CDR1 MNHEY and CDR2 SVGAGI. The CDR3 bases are TGTGCCAGCAGTCTCTGGACTAGTGGGGGCAATGAGCAGTTCTTC. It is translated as CASSLWTSGGNEQFF.

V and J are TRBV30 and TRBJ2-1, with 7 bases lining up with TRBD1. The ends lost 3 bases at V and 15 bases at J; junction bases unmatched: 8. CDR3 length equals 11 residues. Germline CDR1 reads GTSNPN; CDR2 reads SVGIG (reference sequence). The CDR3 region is CAWRRGLSLFF. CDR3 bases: TGTGCCTGGAGGAGGGGGCTATCGCTGTTCTTC.

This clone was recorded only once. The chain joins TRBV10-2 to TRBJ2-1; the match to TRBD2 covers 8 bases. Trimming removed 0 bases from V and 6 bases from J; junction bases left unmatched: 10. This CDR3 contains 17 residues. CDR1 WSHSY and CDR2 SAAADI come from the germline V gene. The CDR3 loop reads CASSESQWREEFNEQFF. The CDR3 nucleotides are TGCGCCAGCAGTGAGTCTCAATGGCGGGAGGAATTCAATGAGCAGTTCTTC.